What follows are 30 T cell receptor beta chains derived from one specimen sequenced in a study of blood T cell repertoires in COVID-19. Profiled with immunoSEQ multiplex PCR; TCRdb holds only in-frame clones, not every one. The sample has 130,000 or so clones, around 88% seen once. Material for sequencing was peripheral blood. These receptors were obtained from a woman aged 50 to 65 who had recovered from COVID-19.

Of note for this clone: A much larger clone lies one base from this, so it may be a read error. In the same sample, other DNA sequences code for this CDR3. The J gene is TRBJ1-1, the V gene TRBV2, with TRBD1 identical over 9 bases. V was pared by 6 bases and J by 4 bases, with 3 bases of the junction left unmatched. CDR1 and CDR2 from the germline V gene are SNHLY and FYNNEI. The CDR3 has 13 amino acids. Here the CDR3 reads CASRGQGSTEAFF. The CDR3 bases are TGTGCCAGCAGGGGACAGGGAAGCACTGAAGCTTTCTTT.

This chain uses TRBV27 with TRBJ2-3; D uncertain. CDR1 and CDR2 from the germline V gene are MNHEY and SMNVEV (reference sequence). The CDR3 is made up of 12 amino acids. With 7 bases removed from V and 5 bases from J, the gap between germline ends came to 10 bases. CDR3 residues: CASISPGDTQYF. Here the CDR3 DNA reads TGTGCCAGCATTTCCCCCGGAGATACGCAGTATTTT.

This chain links TRBV20-1 with TRBJ2-1; D is unclear. CDR1 is DFQATT and CDR2 is SNEGSKA in the germline V gene (reference sequence). The V end was cut by 5 bases, the J end by 7 bases, with 9 bases between. The CDR3 is 11 residues long. The CDR3 nucleotides read TGCAGTGCTTCCACAAGAAATGAGCAGTTCTTC. Residues: CSASTRNEQFF.

The J gene is TRBJ1-2, the V gene TRBV11-3; tentatively, D is TRBD1 (5 bases). The CDR3 consists of 13 residues. CDR1 is SGHNT and CDR2 is YENEEA in the germline V gene. Trimming pared 5 bases from V and 7 bases from J, leaving 14 bases between. The CDR3, as DNA: TGTGCCAGCAGCATTTGGGGCGAGGCTGGCTACACCTTC. Translation: CASSIWGEAGYTF. The full variable domain, with the rest looked up from reference TRBV11-3 and TRBJ1-2, is EAGVVQSPRYKIIEKKQPVAFWCNPISGHNTLYWYLQNLGQGPELLIRYENEEAVDDSQLPKDRFSAERLKGVDSTLKIQPAELGDSAVYLCASSIWGEAGYTFGSGTRLTVV.

The chain is built from TRBV15 and TRBJ1-2; TRBD1 aligns across 8 bases. CDR3 length: 15 residues. The germline CDR1 and CDR2 sequences are LNHNV and YYDKDF (reference sequence). V shed 2 bases and J 7 bases; nucleotides not matched to a gene: 9. CDR3 coding DNA: TGTGCCACCAGCAGAAGAGCAGGGGGCCGAGTTGGCTACACCTTC. Its protein is CATSRRAGGRVGYTF.

The chain recombines TRBV9 with TRBJ2-7, with 10 bases lining up with TRBD1. CDR3 length equals 15 residues. The germline CDR1 and CDR2 sequences are SGDLS and YYNGEE. V shed 0 bases, J shed 5 bases, and the junction held 5 bases outside the gene matches. The CDR3, as DNA: TGTGCCAGCAGCGTAGGGGGGACAGGGGCTCACGAGCAGTACTTC. The encoded protein is CASSVGGTGAHEQYF. The full variable domain, its missing parts supplied by reference TRBV9 and TRBJ2-7, is DSGVTQTPKHLITATGQRVTLRCSPRSGDLSVYWYQQSLDQGLQFLIQYYNGEERAKGNILERFSAQQFPDLHSELNLSSLELGDSALYFCASSVGGTGAHEQYFGPGTRLTVT.

The V call is TRBV27, the J call TRBJ1-2; tentatively, D is TRBD1 (6 bases). The germline gives CDR1 MNHEY, CDR2 SMNVEV (reference sequence). Trimming left V 5 bases short and J 10 bases short, with 17 bases between. The CDR3 is made up of 13 amino acids. CDR3 protein: CASSLREQGPYTF. For the CDR3, the DNA is TGTGCCAGCAGTCTCAGGGAACAGGGACCCTACACCTTC.

The CDR3 reads CASRYLPATGRVTDTQYF. DNA for the CDR3: TGTGCCAGCAGATATTTACCTGCGACCGGGAGGGTCACAGATACGCAGTATTTT. The V gene is TRBV11-3, the J gene TRBJ2-3; 8 bases are shared with TRBD2. Germline V CDR1 and CDR2: SGHNT, YENEEA. J lost 2 bases, V lost 6 bases, and 16 bases had no gene match. This CDR3 spans 18 amino acids. The complete variable domain, with remaining parts taken from reference TRBV11-3 and TRBJ2-3, reads EAGVVQSPRYKIIEKKQPVAFWCNPISGHNTLYWYLQNLGQGPELLIRYENEEAVDDSQLPKDRFSAERLKGVDSTLKIQPAELGDSAVYLCASRYLPATGRVTDTQYFGPGTRLTVL.

This chain uses TRBV13 with TRBJ2-5; 9 nucleotides match TRBD2. V shed 7 bases, J shed 4 bases, and the junction held 10 bases outside the gene matches. This CDR3 has 15 residues. Germline V gene lookup returns CDR1 PRHDT and CDR2 FYEKMQ (reference sequence). The DNA for the CDR3 is TGTGCCAGCACCGCCTCTAGCGGGATTGGAGAGACCCAGTACTTC. This codes for CASTASSGIGETQYF.

Concerning this clone: Compared with germline, one end of the junction differs, possibly owing to a read error. The J gene is TRBJ2-4, the V gene TRBV14; possibly TRBD2 for D (5 bases). This CDR3 is 13 amino acids long. Germline V gene lookup returns CDR1 SGHDN and CDR2 FVKESK. The CDR3 protein is CASSPLHSEGIHF. The CDR3 DNA sequence: TGTGCCAGCAGCCCCCTCCACTCAGAGGGTATCCACTTC. Full variable domain (remainder filled in from reference TRBV14 and TRBJ2-4): EAGVTQFPSHSVIEKGQTVTLRCDPISGHDNLYWYRRVMGKEIKFLLHFVKESKQDESGMPNNRFLAERTGGTYSTLKVQPAELEDSGVYFCASSPLHSEGIHFGAGTRLSVL.

The chain uses TRBV3-1 (or the pseudogene TRBV3-2) and TRBJ2-1, with D hard to call. V dropped 1 base and J dropped 0 bases, with 13 bases sitting between them. In germline, CDR1 is LGHDT, CDR2 YNNKEL (reference sequence). This CDR3 is 17 amino acids long. The chain's CDR3 is CASSQVPAKSSYNEQFF. CDR3 DNA: TGTGCCAGCAGCCAAGTCCCCGCGAAGAGCTCCTACAATGAGCAGTTCTTC.

The V call is TRBV7-9, the J call TRBJ2-5; tentatively, D is TRBD1 (8 bases). The germline V and J ends were trimmed by 4 bases and 2 bases, with 14 bases remaining between them. Germline CDR1 reads SEHNR; CDR2 reads FQNEAQ (reference sequence). This CDR3 is 15 amino acids long. CDR3 residues: CASSSQGGDQETQYF. The CDR3 nucleotides read TGTGCCAGCAGCTCACAGGGGGGGGATCAAGAGACCCAGTACTTC.

The V call is TRBV11-2, the J call TRBJ1-6; D not resolved. Germline CDR1 reads SGHAT; CDR2 reads FQNNGV. CDR3 size: 14 residues. V lost 3 bases to trimming and J lost 6 bases, with 9 bases between them. This CDR3 reads CASSFVRLNSPLHF. The CDR3 bases are TGTGCCAGCAGCTTTGTCCGACTTAATTCACCCCTCCACTTT.

CDR3 sequence reads: CASSHLRGQARYNSPLHF. DNA of the CDR3: TGTGCCAGCAGCCACCTAAGGGGACAGGCTAGGTATAATTCACCCCTCCACTTT. The chain recombines TRBV11-2 with TRBJ1-6, with 8 bases fitting TRBD1. V trimming: 5 bases; J trimming: 4 bases; junction bases outside the gene matches: 13. The CDR3 runs to 18 residues. Germline CDR1 and CDR2: SGHAT and FQNNGV.

This clone is a singleton in its sample. The genes are TRBV5-8 and TRBJ1-2, with D possibly matching TRBD1 (5 bases). Trimming shortened V by 4 bases and J by 6 bases, and 22 bases separated the two germline ends. Germline CDR1 and CDR2: SGHTS and YDEGEE. The CDR3 totals 16 residues. The CDR3 here is CASSPPGTRGTNGYTF. The DNA of the CDR3 is TGTGCCAGCAGCCCGCCGGGGACGCGGGGCACTAATGGCTACACCTTC.

The CDR3 protein is CASSFRTSAETQYF. For the CDR3, the DNA is TGTGCCAGCAGCTTTCGGACTAGCGCGGAGACCCAGTACTTC. The chain recombines TRBV5-6 with TRBJ2-5; 9 nucleotides line up with TRBD2. This CDR3 is 14 amino acids long. The V gene end was trimmed by 2 bases and the J gene end by 5 bases; junction bases not matched to a gene: 4. CDR1 and CDR2 (germline): SGHDT, YYEEEE.

V gene TRBV14 combines with J gene TRBJ1-4; weak D call: TRBD1 (5 bases). CDR1 is SGHDN, CDR2 FVKESK, per germline. The germline V and J ends were trimmed by 6 bases and 4 bases, with 15 bases remaining between them. This CDR3 has 15 residues. The DNA of the CDR3 is TGTGCCAGCAGACTCACGGGCAGGGATAATGAAAAACTGTTTTTT. It is translated as CASRLTGRDNEKLFF. Full variable domain (missing parts from reference TRBV14 and TRBJ1-4): EAGVTQFPSHSVIEKGQTVTLRCDPISGHDNLYWYRRVMGKEIKFLLHFVKESKQDESGMPNNRFLAERTGGTYSTLKVQPAELEDSGVYFCASRLTGRDNEKLFFGSGTQLSVL.

With respect to this clone: This sample includes further DNA sequences coding for the same CDR3. This chain uses TRBV9 with TRBJ2-3, with 15 nucleotides matching TRBD2. The CDR3 length is 15 residues. V trimming: 2 bases; J trimming: 6 bases; junction bases outside the gene matches: 1. Germline V gene lookup returns CDR1 SGDLS and CDR2 YYNGEE. DNA for the CDR3: TGTGCCAGCAGCGTCGGGACTAGCGGGGGGGATACGCAGTATTTT. Its translation is CASSVGTSGGDTQYF. The full variable domain, its missing parts supplied by reference TRBV9 and TRBJ2-3, is DSGVTQTPKHLITATGQRVTLRCSPRSGDLSVYWYQQSLDQGLQFLIQYYNGEERAKGNILERFSAQQFPDLHSELNLSSLELGDSALYFCASSVGTSGGDTQYFGPGTRLTVL.

This clone was seen a handful of times. The chain joins TRBV18 to TRBJ2-2; TRBD1 matches 8 bases. Germline lookup yields CDR1 KGHSH and CDR2 LQKENI. The CDR3 has 14 residues. V gave up 6 bases and J gave up 5 bases; unmatched junction bases: 5. The CDR3 loop reads CASSLTGATGELFF. CDR3 nucleotides: TGTGCCAGCTCCTTGACAGGGGCGACCGGGGAGCTGTTTTTT.

This clone has only one observation. The genes are TRBV19 and TRBJ1-1, with 8 bases matching TRBD1. The CDR3 is made up of 16 amino acids. Germline V lookup: CDR1 LNHDA, CDR2 SQIVND (reference sequence). Trimming at V came to 4 bases and at J to 6 bases, leaving 13 bases not matched to a gene. DNA of the CDR3: TGTGCCAGTAGTAACCGACAGGGGTTCCGGTCCCCTGAAGCTTTCTTT. This translates into CASSNRQGFRSPEAFF.

The CDR3 sequence is CASSLRPTPGIYNEQFF. CDR3 in DNA: TGCGCCAGCAGCTTGAGGCCCACTCCGGGAATCTACAATGAGCAGTTCTTC. The chain is built from TRBV5-1 and TRBJ2-1, with a tentative D call TRBD2 (5 bases). CDR3 length equals 17 residues. V lost 1 base and J lost 3, with 17 bases in between. Germline V gene data show CDR1 as SGHRS and CDR2 as YFSETQ.

This chain uses TRBV2 with TRBJ1-1; TRBD1 agrees at 9 bases. Trimming took 2 bases from V and 6 from J; bases not matched to a gene: 4. From germline, CDR1 is SNHLY and CDR2 FYNNEI. This CDR3 region has 14 residues. DNA of the CDR3: TGTGCCAGCAGTGAATCTAGGACAGGGGCTGAAGCTTTCTTT. Translation: CASSESRTGAEAFF. Supplemented by reference TRBV2 and TRBJ1-1, the full variable domain reads EPEVTQTPSHQVTQMGQEVILRCVPISNHLYFYWYRQILGQKVEFLVSFYNNEISEKSEIFDDQFSVERPDGSNFTLKIRSTKLEDSAMYFCASSESRTGAEAFFGQGTRLTVV.

The rearrangement joins TRBV18 to TRBJ1-1; D possibly corresponds to TRBD1 (6 bases). Germline loops: CDR1 KGHSH, CDR2 LQKENI. The CDR3 length is 14 residues. With 3 bases removed from V and 5 bases from J, the gap between germline ends came to 13 bases. The CDR3 DNA follows: TGTGCCAGCTCACCCCTCGGGAGGGGGACTGAAGCTTTCTTT. Translating it yields CASSPLGRGTEAFF.

This clone was picked up one time. The CDR3: CATSEGTGAISYEQYF. The CDR3 DNA reads TGTGCCACCAGTGAAGGGACAGGGGCTATCTCCTACGAGCAGTACTTC. The rearrangement links TRBV24-1 to TRBJ2-7; TRBD1 agrees at 10 bases. With V trimmed by 4 bases and J by 0 bases, 5 bases remained unmatched. The CDR3 contains 16 residues. Germline-derived CDR1 and CDR2 are KGHDR and SFDVKD.

The chain links TRBV7-9 to TRBJ2-2, with a possible D match to TRBD1 (6 bases). The CDR3 is made up of 16 amino acids. With 3 bases removed from V and 0 bases from J, the gap between germline ends came to 11 bases. The germline gives CDR1 SEHNR, CDR2 FQNEAQ (reference sequence). The CDR3 sequence is CASSFRQAPNTGELFF. The DNA for the CDR3 is TGTGCCAGCAGCTTCCGACAGGCTCCGAACACCGGGGAGCTGTTTTTT.

As regards this clone: Additional DNA sequences in this sample encode the identical CDR3. The chain joins TRBV3-1 (or the pseudogene TRBV3-2) to TRBJ1-1; D is perhaps TRBD1 (5 bases). V was clipped by 6 bases and J by 5 bases, with 7 bases between them. The CDR3 runs 11 residues. Looked up from germline, CDR1 is LGHDT and CDR2 is YNNKEL (reference sequence). The CDR3 sequence is CASRGGTEAFF. CDR3 DNA: TGTGCCAGCAGGGGGGGTACTGAAGCTTTCTTT.

The J gene is TRBJ2-3, the V gene TRBV5-1; 9 bases fit TRBD2. The germline V gene encodes CDR1 SGHRS and CDR2 YFSETQ. V shed 4 bases, J shed 5 bases, and the junction held 5 bases outside the gene matches. The CDR3 sequence is 14 residues long. As DNA, the CDR3 is TGCGCCAGCAGCATCCCAGCGGGGGGAGATACGCAGTATTTT. Translation: CASSIPAGGDTQYF.

The chain combines TRBV2 with TRBJ2-3; D remains unclear. The ends were cut back, 4 bases at V and 10 bases at J, with 9 bases in the middle. The CDR3 has 11 residues. Germline values: CDR1 SNHLY, CDR2 FYNNEI. The CDR3: CASSVLTPQYF. CDR3 nucleotide sequence: TGTGCCAGCAGTGTTTTGACACCGCAGTATTTT.

V usage is TRBV6-5 and J usage is TRBJ2-3; D unclear. The CDR3 consists of 14 residues. V was cut by 8 bases and J by 3 bases, with 15 bases left in between. Germline CDR1 and CDR2: MNHEY and SVGAGI. CDR3 loop: CASAFVRRTDTQYF. CDR3 DNA: TGTGCCAGCGCCTTCGTGCGTCGTACAGATACGCAGTATTTT.

V is TRBV6-5 and J is TRBJ2-7; no clear D. Trimming took off 8 bases at V and 0 bases at J, with 11 bases between the two ends. CDR1 is MNHEY and CDR2 is SVGAGI in the germline V gene. This CDR3 is built from 13 residues. The CDR3 region has the DNA TGTGCCAGCTCCCGAGGCGGCTCCTACGAGCAGTACTTC. Its translation is CASSRGGSYEQYF.